This entry describes one T cell receptor beta chain. Authors' methods: Estimates of nucleated cell counts were drawn from the amplification of reference gene primers. Sequencing used immunoSEQ multiplex PCR; TCRdb keeps in-frame clones, though not all of them. V and J calls and clone size come straight from that table; D and trimming were deduced from the DNA. The sample comprises hundreds of thousands of clones, 89% of which are singletons, and approximately 1.2% rests with the top ten. This sample is drawn from a study of blood T cell repertoires in COVID-19. Study-level background: Acute-phase and convalescent COVID-19 samples originated in the United States, Italy and Spain. T cells, B-cell-depleted T cells, or PBMCs supplied cDNA or gDNA.

The trim removed 5 bases at V and 2 bases at J, leaving 6 bases unmatched. In germline, CDR1 is MNHEY, CDR2 SMNVEV (reference sequence). The CDR3 is 16 amino acids. V is TRBV27 and J is TRBJ2-7; 13 bases are a match to TRBD2. This TCR was sampled from a man aged 35-49 years with acute or convalescent COVID-19. The sequenced material came from peripheral blood. CDR3 nucleotide sequence: TGTGCCAGCAGTCCGGGACTAGCGGGGATTCCCTACGAGCAGTACTTC. Protein sequence: CASSPGLAGIPYEQYF.